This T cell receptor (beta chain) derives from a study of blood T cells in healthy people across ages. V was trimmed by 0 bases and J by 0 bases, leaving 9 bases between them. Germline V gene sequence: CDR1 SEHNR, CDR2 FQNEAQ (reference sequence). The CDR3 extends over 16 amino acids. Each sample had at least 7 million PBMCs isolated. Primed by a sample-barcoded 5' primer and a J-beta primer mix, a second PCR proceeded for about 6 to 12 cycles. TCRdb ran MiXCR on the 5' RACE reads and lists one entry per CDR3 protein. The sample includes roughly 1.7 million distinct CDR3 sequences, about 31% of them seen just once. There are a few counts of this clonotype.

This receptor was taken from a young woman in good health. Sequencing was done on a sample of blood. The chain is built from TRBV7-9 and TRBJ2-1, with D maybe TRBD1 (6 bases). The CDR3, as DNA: TGTGCCAGCAGCTTAGCTTCAGGGGCCTCCTACAATGAGCAGTTCTTC. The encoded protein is CASSLASGASYNEQFF.